Below, 8 T cell receptor beta chains from the same sample are listed, as sequenced in a study of T-cell memory formation after mild COVID-19. Via MiXCR, TCRdb re-called the 5' RACE reads, giving one row per CDR3 protein. The sample records about 210,000 distinct CDR3 sequences, around 27% being singletons. The source material was PBMCs or a T cell subset sorted from them (not recorded which). The receptor set was obtained from an adult woman who had mild COVID-19 (a few samples of this study predate the infection). Cell type and time point are not known.

This sequence joins TRBV18 and TRBJ1-1; a possible D gene is TRBD1 (5 bases). The CDR3 extends over 17 amino acids. CDR1 is KGHSH, CDR2 LQKENI, per germline. The V and J ends lost 2 bases and 6 bases respectively, with 22 bases between them. DNA for the CDR3: TGTGCCAGCTCACCAGTTGGAGGGACTAACACTTTGGCTGAAGCTTTCTTT. This codes for CASSPVGGTNTLAEAFF. Looking up the rest from reference TRBV18 and TRBJ1-1 gives the full variable domain: NAGVMQNPRHLVRRRGQEARLRCSPMKGHSHVYWYRQLPEEGLKFMVYLQKENIIDESGMPKERFSAEFPKEGPSILRIQQVVRGDSAAYFCASSPVGGTNTLAEAFFGQGTRLTVV.

The rearrangement uses TRBV15 and TRBJ1-1; the D is unclear. The V gene lost 5 bases and the J gene lost 4 bases, with 11 bases spanning the gap. The CDR3 sequence is 13 residues long. Germline V gene sequence: CDR1 LNHNV, CDR2 YYDKDF (reference sequence). The CDR3 protein is CATSGSSGTEAFF. The CDR3 DNA reads TGTGCCACCAGCGGATCCAGCGGCACTGAAGCTTTCTTT.

The J gene is TRBJ2-7, the V gene TRBV5-5; the match to TRBD1 covers 7 bases. Germline assignment: CDR1 SGHKS and CDR2 YYEKEE (reference sequence). With 4 bases clipped from V and 3 bases from J, the junction kept 7 bases outside the gene matches. This CDR3 contains 14 residues. The CDR3, as DNA: TGTGCCAGCAGCACCGACAGGGATCACTACGAGCAGTACTTC. Translated, it gives CASSTDRDHYEQYF. Supplemented by reference TRBV5-5 and TRBJ2-7, the full variable domain reads DAGVTQSPTHLIKTRGQQVTLRCSPISGHKSVSWYQQVLGQGPQFIFQYYEKEERGRGNFPDRFSARQFPNYSSELNVNALLLGDSALYLCASSTDRDHYEQYFGPGTRLTVT.

Only a few counts were recorded for this clonotype. CDR3 sequence: CSVPQGGYYEQYF. The DNA of the CDR3 is TGCAGTGTCCCGCAGGGGGGCTACTACGAGCAGTACTTC. The chain recombines TRBV20-1 with TRBJ2-7; D perhaps matches TRBD1 (7 bases). The CDR3 runs to 13 residues. V was pared by 7 bases and J by 3 bases, with 16 bases between. Germline CDR1 reads DFQATT; CDR2 reads SNEGSKA (reference sequence).

This clonotype was detected many times. The chain joins TRBV24-1 to TRBJ2-3; D may be TRBD1 (5 bases). Per the germline V gene, CDR1 is KGHDR and CDR2 is SFDVKD. Trimming pared 3 bases from V and 2 bases from J, leaving 11 bases between. The CDR3 sequence is 15 residues long. The CDR3 is CATSDEDKNTDTQYF. The CDR3 region has the DNA TGTGCCACCAGTGATGAGGACAAAAACACAGATACGCAGTATTTT.

The gene calls are TRBV5-4 and TRBJ2-1; D call uncertain. Germline values: CDR1 SGHNT, CDR2 YYREEE (reference sequence). V was trimmed by 5 bases and J by 4 bases, leaving 10 bases between them. The CDR3 loop spans 13 amino acids. CDR3 residues: CASRRTQYNEQFF. CDR3 nucleotides: TGTGCCAGCAGGAGGACCCAATACAATGAGCAGTTCTTC.

This rearrangement joins TRBV12-3 or TRBV12-4 to TRBJ2-1; 8 bases fit TRBD2. The CDR3 loop spans 15 amino acids. V lost 4 bases and J lost 7; bases outside the gene matches: 9. The CDR3 here is CASSSTSESFNEQFF. The CDR3 bases are TGTGCCAGCAGTTCGACTAGCGAGTCCTTTAATGAGCAGTTCTTC.

Only a few counts were recorded for this clonotype. CDR3 nucleotide sequence: TGTGCCAGCAGCTTAGTAGTAAACACTGAAGCTTTCTTT. Translation gives CASSLVVNTEAFF. The chain couples TRBV7-9 to TRBJ1-1; D gene uncertain. V was shortened by 1 base and J by 2 bases, with 5 bases between the two germline ends. Germline loops: CDR1 SEHNR, CDR2 FQNEAQ (reference sequence). This CDR3 region has 13 residues.